At least ten counts were recorded for the clone carrying this TCR beta chain. This record comes from a study of T cells in Graves' hyperthyroidism and ophthalmopathy. The CDR3 extends over 12 amino acids. CDR1 and CDR2 from the germline V gene are DFQATT and SNEGSKA (reference sequence). Trimming removed 5 bases at V and 7 bases at J, with 11 bases between. Each diagnosis drew on symptoms, thyroxine, TRAb, thyroid ultrasound and orbital computed tomography findings. The source material, RNA transcripts, was used to amplify TCR beta CDR3 regions. First-round RT-PCR with HTBI primers amplified the TCR CDR3 region. TCRdb redid the calling of the multiplex PCR reads with MiXCR, one entry per CDR3 protein. The profile covers roughly 570,000 distinct CDR3 sequences, with about 43% appearing a single time and about 20% taken by the ten largest.

The clonotype was recovered from an adult woman with Graves' disease, either hyperthyroidism or ophthalmopathy (not recorded which). This chain joins TRBV20-1 and TRBJ1-4, with D tentatively TRBD1 (5 bases). Sample: peripheral blood or thyroid tissue (not recorded which). The DNA of the CDR3 is TGCAGTGCTGCTAGGGGTGGTGAAAAACTGTTTTTT. The encoded protein is CSAARGGEKLFF.